Each of the 27 T cell receptor beta chains below was sequenced from the same sample in a study of blood T cell repertoires in COVID-19. The repertoire was sequenced with immunoSEQ multiplex PCR; TCRdb's copy has only in-frame clones and lacks some. This sample has hundreds of thousands of clones, with around nine tenths found just once. Sequencing was carried out using PBMCs or T cells enriched from blood (not recorded which). These receptors came from a woman aged 18-29 years who had been exposed to COVID-19.

This chain joins TRBV6-1 and TRBJ2-1; tentative D call: TRBD1 (6 bases). V lost 2 bases to trimming and J lost 0 bases, with 11 bases between them. CDR1 and CDR2 from the germline V gene are MNHNS and SASEGT. The CDR3 loop spans 16 amino acids. CDR3 residues: CASSELRGHSYNEQFF. The CDR3 nucleotides read TGTGCCAGCAGTGAACTCCGGGGACACTCCTACAATGAGCAGTTCTTC.

This chain joins TRBV14 and TRBJ1-4; 7 nucleotides line up with TRBD1. V lost 1 base, J lost 6 bases, and 8 bases stayed unmatched. Germline V lookup: CDR1 SGHDN, CDR2 FVKESK. CDR3 size: 16 residues. For the CDR3, the DNA is TGTGCCAGCAGCCAAGGTCGAACAGGGGTTTATGAAAAACTGTTTTTT. Residues: CASSQGRTGVYEKLFF. The full variable domain, in which reference TRBV14 and TRBJ1-4 provide the parts outside the CDR3, is EAGVTQFPSHSVIEKGQTVTLRCDPISGHDNLYWYRRVMGKEIKFLLHFVKESKQDESGMPNNRFLAERTGGTYSTLKVQPAELEDSGVYFCASSQGRTGVYEKLFFGSGTQLSVL.

The chain employs TRBV12-3 or TRBV12-4 and TRBJ1-2, with D possibly matching TRBD1 (6 bases). V lost 5 bases to trimming and J lost 6 bases, with 13 bases between them. There are 13 residues in the CDR3. CDR3 sequence reads: CASSRLNRDGYTF. In DNA, the CDR3 is TGTGCCAGCAGTCGACTCAACAGGGATGGCTACACCTTC.

J is TRBJ1-2 and V is TRBV9; D is unresolved. In germline, CDR1 is SGDLS, CDR2 YYNGEE. Between the trimmed V and J ends, which lost 0 bases and 4 bases, there was a span of 16 bases. The CDR3 is made up of 16 amino acids. CDR3 DNA: TGTGCCAGCAGCGTAGGGAGCGGGGTGGGAGGCTATGGCTACACCTTC. Protein sequence: CASSVGSGVGGYGYTF. Full variable domain (rest looked up from reference TRBV9 and TRBJ1-2): DSGVTQTPKHLITATGQRVTLRCSPRSGDLSVYWYQQSLDQGLQFLIQYYNGEERAKGNILERFSAQQFPDLHSELNLSSLELGDSALYFCASSVGSGVGGYGYTFGSGTRLTVV.

This rearrangement joins TRBV28 to TRBJ1-4; a weak D match, TRBD1 (6 bases). In germline, CDR1 is MDHEN, CDR2 SYDVKM. This CDR3 is built from 12 residues. V lost 5 bases, J lost 12 bases, and 13 bases lay in between. As DNA, the CDR3 is TGTGCCAGCAGTATAAACAGGGAACAACTGTTTTTT. It yields the protein CASSINREQLFF.

This chain connects TRBV19 to TRBJ1-6, with D hard to call. Germline V gene lookup returns CDR1 LNHDA and CDR2 SQIVND (reference sequence). V was trimmed by 3 bases and J by 10 bases, leaving 13 bases between them. The CDR3 loop spans 14 amino acids. The CDR3 region is CASSMKRGASPLHF. The CDR3 DNA sequence: TGTGCCAGTAGTATGAAGCGGGGTGCCTCACCCCTCCACTTT.

The V call is TRBV15, the J call TRBJ2-1; TRBD2 matches at 14 bases. This CDR3 contains 16 residues. Per the germline V gene, CDR1 is LNHNV and CDR2 is YYDKDF (reference sequence). With 5 bases clipped from V and 8 bases from J, the junction kept 8 bases outside the gene matches. The CDR3 nucleotides are TGTGCCACCAGCCAAATGACTAGCGGGAGGGTCTATGAGCAGTTCTTC. It encodes CATSQMTSGRVYEQFF.

V gene TRBV5-4 combines with J gene TRBJ2-7; D not resolved. The germline V gene encodes CDR1 SGHNT and CDR2 YYREEE (reference sequence). The CDR3 covers 13 residues. V was pared by 0 bases and J by 2 bases, with 6 bases between. The CDR3 loop is CASSLGVPYEQYF. In DNA form, the CDR3 reads TGTGCCAGCAGCTTGGGAGTTCCCTACGAGCAGTACTTC.

The chain recombines TRBV10-3 with TRBJ1-6; the D is unclear. Trimming shortened V by 2 bases and J by 4 bases, and 12 bases separated the two germline ends. Germline-derived CDR1 and CDR2 are ENHRY and SYGVKD. The CDR3 sequence is 16 residues long. CDR3 region: CAISEDEGGYNSPLHF. In DNA, the CDR3 is TGTGCCATCAGTGAGGATGAAGGCGGGTATAATTCACCCCTCCACTTT.

This chain connects TRBV7-8 to TRBJ2-3; TRBD1 agrees at 9 bases. The CDR3 is 16 residues long. Trimming took 1 base from V and 3 from J; bases not matched to a gene: 5. CDR1 and CDR2 (germline): SGHVS, FQNEAQ. CDR3 amino acids: CASSLVGTGFTDTQYF. The CDR3 coding sequence is TGTGCCAGCAGCTTAGTGGGGACAGGGTTTACAGATACGCAGTATTTT.

The table lists this clone with a count of one. The V gene is TRBV13, the J gene TRBJ1-2; a weak D match, TRBD1 (6 bases). The V gene's germline CDR1 is PRHDT and CDR2 FYEKMQ (reference sequence). This CDR3 region has 13 residues. Trimming pared 11 bases from V and 3 bases from J, leaving 16 bases between. The CDR3 nucleotides read TGTGCCGCCCGGGGGGGGCGCGACTATGGCTACACCTTC. Its protein is CAARGGRDYGYTF.

The CDR3 nucleotides are TGCAGCGTTGACCCTAACCGGGGGTTTAGAATTGGCACAGATACGCAGTATTTT. It translates to CSVDPNRGFRIGTDTQYF. This chain links TRBV29-1 with TRBJ2-3; the D gene is possibly TRBD2 (6 bases). The CDR3 is 18 amino acids. Germline CDR1 is SQVTM and CDR2 is ANQGSEA. Trimming removed 3 bases from V and 1 base from J, with 23 bases in between.

The chain has TRBV5-5 and TRBJ2-7, with 9 bases matching TRBD2. Germline trimming cut 6 bases from V and 4 bases from J; bases unmatched to any gene: 8. From germline, CDR1 is SGHKS and CDR2 YYEKEE (reference sequence). This CDR3 is 14 amino acids long. CDR3 protein: CASNLLAGSYEQYF. In DNA form, the CDR3 reads TGTGCCAGCAACTTACTAGCGGGCTCTTACGAGCAGTACTTC.

V gene TRBV6-5 combines with J gene TRBJ1-1, with TRBD1 as a possible D gene (5 bases). CDR1 and CDR2 from the germline V gene are MNHEY and SVGAGI. V was clipped by 6 bases and J by 3 bases, with 14 bases between them. The CDR3 extends over 14 amino acids. CDR3: CASRITGGYTEAFF. The CDR3 DNA is TGTGCCAGCAGGATAACAGGAGGGTACACTGAAGCTTTCTTT.

V usage is TRBV6-5 and J usage is TRBJ1-4; 8 bases are shared with TRBD1. CDR1 and CDR2 (germline): MNHEY, SVGAGI. The CDR3 is 14 residues long. V shed 6 bases, J shed 5 bases, and the junction held 5 bases outside the gene matches. This chain's CDR3 is CASRHTGGNEKLFF. CDR3 DNA: TGTGCCAGCAGACATACAGGGGGGAATGAAAAACTGTTTTTT.

This clone turned up a few times. The chain joins TRBV28 to TRBJ1-3, with 7 bases that match TRBD1. The CDR3 has 14 residues. Germline V lookup: CDR1 MDHEN, CDR2 SYDVKM. The V and J ends lost 5 bases and 5 bases, in that order; junction bases with no gene match: 6. Here the CDR3 reads CASSPGQVRNTIYF. In DNA, the CDR3 is TGTGCCAGCAGTCCAGGACAGGTTCGAAACACCATATATTTT.

The chain joins TRBV19 to TRBJ2-4, with 13 bases identical to TRBD2. The CDR3 length is 20 residues. Germline V gives CDR1 LNHDA, CDR2 SQIVND (reference sequence). V lost 5 bases to trimming and J lost 0 bases; unmatched junction nucleotides: 13. CDR3 DNA sequence: TGTGCCAGTAGTCCTCCCCGACTAGCGGGGGGCCCGCTAGCCAAAAACATTCAGTACTTC. It specifies CASSPPRLAGGPLAKNIQYF.

The chain links TRBV9 to TRBJ1-2; possibly TRBD1 for D (6 bases). CDR3 length: 15 residues. Germline V gene sequence: CDR1 SGDLS, CDR2 YYNGEE. Trimming removed 3 bases from V and 6 bases from J, with 18 bases in between. CDR3 bases: TGTGCCAGCAGCGGGGGTGGGGGCCCGCCAGATGGCTACACCTTC. Its protein product is CASSGGGGPPDGYTF.

The chain combines TRBV28 with TRBJ2-1, with D possibly matching TRBD2 (6 bases). V lost 6 bases to trimming and J lost 1 base, with 19 bases between them. The CDR3 consists of 17 residues. Germline V gene lookup returns CDR1 MDHEN and CDR2 SYDVKM. CDR3 DNA sequence: TGTGCCAGCAGCTCTGCGCCCGGGGGAAAATCCTACAATGAGCAGTTCTTC. Translated: CASSSAPGGKSYNEQFF.

V gene TRBV25-1 combines with J gene TRBJ1-6, with 8 positions matching TRBD1. The CDR3 has 15 residues. Germline V CDR1 and CDR2: MGHDK, SYGVNS. J was trimmed by 9 bases and V by 2 bases; bases with no gene match: 6. CDR3 amino acids: CASSEDRGWGSPLHF. CDR3 nucleotide sequence: TGTGCCAGCAGTGAAGACAGGGGCTGGGGTTCACCCCTCCACTTT. Filled out from reference TRBV25-1 and TRBJ1-6, the complete variable domain reads EADIYQTPRYLVIGTGKKITLECSQTMGHDKMYWYQQDPGMELHLIHYSYGVNSTEKGDLSSESTVSRIRTEHFPLTLESARPSHTSQYLCASSEDRGWGSPLHFGNGTRLTVT.

As for this clone: The same CDR3 arises from other DNA sequences in this sample as well. J is TRBJ1-5 and V is TRBV18; no clear D. The CDR3 contains 13 residues. V lost 3 bases and J 4 bases, leaving 7 bases between the germline ends. Germline V gene data show CDR1 as KGHSH and CDR2 as LQKENI. CDR3 region: CASSPGQNQPQHF. CDR3 bases: TGTGCCAGCTCACCTGGTCAGAATCAGCCCCAGCATTTT.

The chain has TRBV27 and TRBJ2-7; TRBD2 aligns across 10 bases. The CDR3 has 14 residues. With V trimmed by 5 bases and J by 2 bases, 3 bases remained unmatched. CDR1 is MNHEY and CDR2 is SMNVEV in the germline V gene (reference sequence). CDR3 loop: CASSQTSGTYEQYF. The DNA for the CDR3 is TGTGCCAGCAGTCAAACTAGCGGGACCTACGAGCAGTACTTC.

The chain is built from TRBV3-1 (or the pseudogene TRBV3-2) and TRBJ1-1, with D possibly TRBD1 on 5 matching bases. Trimming cost V 0 bases and J 2 bases, with 7 bases left between them. This CDR3 contains 14 residues. CDR1 is LGHDT, CDR2 YNNKEL, per germline (reference sequence). The DNA for the CDR3 is TGTGCCAGCAGCCAAGAATGGACAAACACTGAAGCTTTCTTT. Translated: CASSQEWTNTEAFF.

V usage is TRBV4-3 and J usage is TRBJ1-2, with D perhaps matching TRBD1 (5 bases). V was pared by 0 bases and J by 5 bases, with 16 bases between. In germline, CDR1 is LGHNA, CDR2 YSLEER. The CDR3 has 16 amino acids. CDR3 sequence: CASSQEGDFGGYGYTF. The CDR3 DNA follows: TGCGCCAGCAGCCAAGAAGGGGACTTTGGAGGTTATGGCTACACCTTC.

The chain uses TRBV27 and TRBJ1-2; the D gene is possibly TRBD1 (6 bases). The CDR3 totals 16 residues. Trimming removed 3 bases from V and 7 bases from J, with 21 bases in between. Germline V gives CDR1 MNHEY, CDR2 SMNVEV (reference sequence). CDR3 sequence reads: CASSLAQGGGVGGYTF. Written as DNA, the CDR3 is TGTGCCAGCAGTTTGGCACAGGGTGGGGGTGTGGGTGGCTACACCTTC.

The V call is TRBV3-1 (or the pseudogene TRBV3-2), the J call TRBJ2-1, with TRBD2 matching over 7 bases. This CDR3 comprises 17 residues. The germline V gene encodes CDR1 LGHDT and CDR2 YNNKEL (reference sequence). Trimming cost V 4 bases and J 2 bases; bases outside gene matches: 11. The DNA of the CDR3 is TGTGCCAGCAGCCTGAGAGGGAGGGACTTCCCCTACAATGAGCAGTTCTTC. Its protein product is CASSLRGRDFPYNEQFF.

This clone was observed a few times. The chain has TRBV3-1 (or the pseudogene TRBV3-2) and TRBJ2-1, with 12 bases lining up with TRBD2. J lost 8 bases, V lost 4 bases, and 12 bases had no gene match. The germline V gene has CDR1 LGHDT and CDR2 YNNKEL (reference sequence). CDR3 length: 17 residues. The CDR3 loop reads CASSPLLASGGAYEQFF. The CDR3, as DNA: TGTGCCAGCAGCCCCCTCTTAGCTAGCGGGGGGGCCTATGAGCAGTTCTTC.